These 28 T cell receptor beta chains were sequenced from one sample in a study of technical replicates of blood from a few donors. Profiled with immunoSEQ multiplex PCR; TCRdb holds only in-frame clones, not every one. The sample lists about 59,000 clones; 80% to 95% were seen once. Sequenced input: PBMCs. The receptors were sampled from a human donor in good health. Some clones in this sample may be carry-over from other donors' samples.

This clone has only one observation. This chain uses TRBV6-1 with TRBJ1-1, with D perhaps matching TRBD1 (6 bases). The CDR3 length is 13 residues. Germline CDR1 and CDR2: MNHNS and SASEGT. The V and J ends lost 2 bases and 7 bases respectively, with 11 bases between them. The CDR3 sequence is CASSEYGDIEAFF. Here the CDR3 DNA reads TGTGCCAGCAGTGAATATGGGGACATTGAAGCTTTCTTT.

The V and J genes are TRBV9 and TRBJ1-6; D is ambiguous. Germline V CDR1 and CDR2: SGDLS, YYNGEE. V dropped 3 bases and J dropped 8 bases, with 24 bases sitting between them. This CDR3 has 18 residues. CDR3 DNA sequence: TGTGCCAGCAGCGCCCTCCCCCTGTTGGGCCCTTCTTATTCACCCCTCCACTTT. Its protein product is CASSALPLLGPSYSPLHF.

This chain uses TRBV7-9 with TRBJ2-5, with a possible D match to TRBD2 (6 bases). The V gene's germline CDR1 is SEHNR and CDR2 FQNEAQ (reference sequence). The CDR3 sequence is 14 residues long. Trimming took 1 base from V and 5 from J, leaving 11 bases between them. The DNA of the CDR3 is TGTGCCAGCAGCTTAGGCAGCCGGGGGGAGACCCAGTACTTC. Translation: CASSLGSRGETQYF.

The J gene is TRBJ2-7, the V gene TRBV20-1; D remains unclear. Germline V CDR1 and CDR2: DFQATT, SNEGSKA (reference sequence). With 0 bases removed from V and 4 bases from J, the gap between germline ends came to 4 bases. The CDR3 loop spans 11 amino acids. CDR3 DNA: TGCAGTGCTAGAGACTTATACGAGCAGTACTTC. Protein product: CSARDLYEQYF.

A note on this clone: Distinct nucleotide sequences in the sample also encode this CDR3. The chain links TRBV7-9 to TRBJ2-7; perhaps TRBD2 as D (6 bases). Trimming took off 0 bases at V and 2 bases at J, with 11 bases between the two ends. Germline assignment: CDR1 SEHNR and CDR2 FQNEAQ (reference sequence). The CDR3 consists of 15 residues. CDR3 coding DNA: TGTGCCAGCAGCTTAGCTAGCGGAGGGACCTACGAGCAGTACTTC. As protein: CASSLASGGTYEQYF.

The CDR3 reads CAGFKSGTGGGYTF. In DNA form, the CDR3 reads TGTGCCGGGTTCAAATCCGGGACAGGCGGGGGCTACACCTTC. The J gene is TRBJ1-2, the V gene TRBV30; 8 nucleotides line up with TRBD1. CDR1 is GTSNPN, CDR2 SVGIG, per germline (reference sequence). Losses at the gene ends were 8 bases for V and 8 bases for J; bases not matched to a gene: 16. The CDR3 sequence is 14 residues long.

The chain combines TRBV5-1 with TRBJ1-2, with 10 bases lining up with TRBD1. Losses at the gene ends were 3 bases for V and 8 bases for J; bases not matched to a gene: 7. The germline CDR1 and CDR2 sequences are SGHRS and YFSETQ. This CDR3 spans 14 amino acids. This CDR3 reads CASSSGQGRSGYTF. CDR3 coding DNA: TGCGCCAGCAGCTCGGGACAGGGGCGATCCGGCTACACCTTC.

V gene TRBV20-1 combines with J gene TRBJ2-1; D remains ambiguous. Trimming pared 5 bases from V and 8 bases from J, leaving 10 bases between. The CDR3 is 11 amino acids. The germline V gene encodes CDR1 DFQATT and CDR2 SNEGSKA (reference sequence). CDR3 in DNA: TGCAGTGCTGCCCCAAGCCATGAGCAGTTCTTC. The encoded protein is CSAAPSHEQFF.

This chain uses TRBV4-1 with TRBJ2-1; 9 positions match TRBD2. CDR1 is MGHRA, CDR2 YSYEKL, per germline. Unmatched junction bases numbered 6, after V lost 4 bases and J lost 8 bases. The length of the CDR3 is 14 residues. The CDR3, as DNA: TGCGCCAGCAGCCCCGGGACTAGCATCTATGAGCAGTTCTTC. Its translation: CASSPGTSIYEQFF.

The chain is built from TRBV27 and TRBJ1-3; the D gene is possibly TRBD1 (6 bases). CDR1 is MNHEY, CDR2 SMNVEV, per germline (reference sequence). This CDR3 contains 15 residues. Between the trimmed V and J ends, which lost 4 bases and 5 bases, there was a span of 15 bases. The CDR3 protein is CASSSHRDGRNTIYF. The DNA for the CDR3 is TGTGCCAGCAGTTCGCACAGGGACGGGAGAAACACCATATATTTT.

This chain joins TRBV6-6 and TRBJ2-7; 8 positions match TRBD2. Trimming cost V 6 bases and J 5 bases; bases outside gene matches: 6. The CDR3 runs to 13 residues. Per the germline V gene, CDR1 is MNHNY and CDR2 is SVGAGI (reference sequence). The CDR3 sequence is CASSLSGVDEQYF. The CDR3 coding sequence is TGTGCCAGCAGCCTTAGCGGGGTCGACGAGCAGTACTTC.

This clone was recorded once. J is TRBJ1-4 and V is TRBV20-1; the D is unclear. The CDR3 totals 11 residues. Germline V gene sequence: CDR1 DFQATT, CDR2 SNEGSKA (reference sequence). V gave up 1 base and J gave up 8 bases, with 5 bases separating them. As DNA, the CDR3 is TGCAGTGCTAGAGCGGGAGAAAAACTGTTTTTT. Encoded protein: CSARAGEKLFF.

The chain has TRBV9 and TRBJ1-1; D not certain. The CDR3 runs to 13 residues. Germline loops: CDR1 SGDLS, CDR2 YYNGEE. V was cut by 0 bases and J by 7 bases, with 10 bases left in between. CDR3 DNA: TGTGCCAGCAGCGTAGCTCCGGAGGGTGAAGCTTTCTTT. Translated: CASSVAPEGEAFF.

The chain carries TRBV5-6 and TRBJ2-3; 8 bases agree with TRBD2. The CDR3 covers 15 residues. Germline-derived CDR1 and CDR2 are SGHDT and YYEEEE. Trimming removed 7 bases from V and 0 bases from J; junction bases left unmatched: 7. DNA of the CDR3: TGTGCCAGCGGGCTAGCGGGTCGAAGCACAGATACGCAGTATTTT. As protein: CASGLAGRSTDTQYF.

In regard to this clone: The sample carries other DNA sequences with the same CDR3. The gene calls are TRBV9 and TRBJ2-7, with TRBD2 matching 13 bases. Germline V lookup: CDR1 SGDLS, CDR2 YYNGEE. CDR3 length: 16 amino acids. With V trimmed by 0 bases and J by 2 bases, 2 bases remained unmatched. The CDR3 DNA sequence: TGTGCCAGCAGCGTAGGACTAGCGGGAGGACCCTACGAGCAGTACTTC. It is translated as CASSVGLAGGPYEQYF. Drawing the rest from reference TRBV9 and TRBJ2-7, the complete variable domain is DSGVTQTPKHLITATGQRVTLRCSPRSGDLSVYWYQQSLDQGLQFLIQYYNGEERAKGNILERFSAQQFPDLHSELNLSSLELGDSALYFCASSVGLAGGPYEQYFGPGTRLTVT.

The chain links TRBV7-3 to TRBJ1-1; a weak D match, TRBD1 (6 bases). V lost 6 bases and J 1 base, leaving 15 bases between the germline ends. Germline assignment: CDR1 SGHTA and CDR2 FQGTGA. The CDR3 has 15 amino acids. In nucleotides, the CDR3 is TGTGCCAGCAGTATATCGGGACAACAGAACACTGAAGCTTTCTTT. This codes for CASSISGQQNTEAFF.

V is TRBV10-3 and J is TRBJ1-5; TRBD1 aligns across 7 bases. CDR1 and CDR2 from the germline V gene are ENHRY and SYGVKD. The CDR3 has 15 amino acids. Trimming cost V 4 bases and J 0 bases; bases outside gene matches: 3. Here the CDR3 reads CAISGGGNSNQPQHF. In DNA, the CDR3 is TGTGCCATCAGTGGAGGGGGCAATAGCAATCAGCCCCAGCATTTT.

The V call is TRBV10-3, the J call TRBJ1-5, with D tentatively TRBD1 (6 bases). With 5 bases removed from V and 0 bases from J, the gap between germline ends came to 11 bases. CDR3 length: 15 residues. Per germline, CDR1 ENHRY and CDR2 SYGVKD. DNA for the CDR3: TGTGCCATCAGTCCACAGGGTTTTAGCAATCAGCCCCAGCATTTT. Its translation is CAISPQGFSNQPQHF.

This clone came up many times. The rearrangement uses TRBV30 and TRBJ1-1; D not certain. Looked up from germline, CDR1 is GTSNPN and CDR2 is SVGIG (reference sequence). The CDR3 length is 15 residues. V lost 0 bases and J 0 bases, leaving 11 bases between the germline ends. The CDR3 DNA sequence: TGTGCCTGGAGTGTACTGCGGCAAGTGAACACTGAAGCTTTCTTT. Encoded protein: CAWSVLRQVNTEAFF.

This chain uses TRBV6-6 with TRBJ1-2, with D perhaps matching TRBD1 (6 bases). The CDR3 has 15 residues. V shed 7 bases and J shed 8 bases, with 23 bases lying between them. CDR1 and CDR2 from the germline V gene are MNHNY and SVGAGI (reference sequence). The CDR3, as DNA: TGTGCCAGCAACATACCCGGTCCCGGGGGGGGCGGCTACACCTTC. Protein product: CASNIPGPGGGGYTF.

The CDR3 DNA sequence: TGTGCCAGCAGTTACCCCCAGGGAGTCCTGACTTTC. Encoded protein: CASSYPQGVLTF. V usage is TRBV6-6 and J usage is TRBJ2-6, with D tentatively TRBD1 (5 bases). The CDR3 totals 12 residues. Germline V gene data show CDR1 as MNHNY and CDR2 as SVGAGI (reference sequence). V was shortened by 2 bases and J by 13 bases, with 9 bases between the two germline ends.

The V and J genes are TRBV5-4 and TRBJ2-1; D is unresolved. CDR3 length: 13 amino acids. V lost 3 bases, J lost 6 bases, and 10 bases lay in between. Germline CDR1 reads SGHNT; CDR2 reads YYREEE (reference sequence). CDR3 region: CASSSYPTNEQFF. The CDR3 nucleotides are TGTGCCAGCAGCTCCTACCCCACCAATGAGCAGTTCTTC.

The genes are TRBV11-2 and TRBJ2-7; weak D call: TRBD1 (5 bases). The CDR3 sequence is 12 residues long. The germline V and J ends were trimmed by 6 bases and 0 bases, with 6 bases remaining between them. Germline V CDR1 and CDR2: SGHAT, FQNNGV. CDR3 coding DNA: TGTGCCAGCAGTGACAGCTCCTACGAGCAGTACTTC. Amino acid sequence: CASSDSSYEQYF.

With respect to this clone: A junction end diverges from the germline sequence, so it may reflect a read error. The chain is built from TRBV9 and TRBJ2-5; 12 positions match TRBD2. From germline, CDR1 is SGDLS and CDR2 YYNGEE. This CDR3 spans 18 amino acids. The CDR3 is CASSVAASGGALQEAQYF. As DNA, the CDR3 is TGTGCCAGCAGCGTAGCGGCTAGCGGGGGGGCCCTACAAGAGGCCCAGTACTTC.

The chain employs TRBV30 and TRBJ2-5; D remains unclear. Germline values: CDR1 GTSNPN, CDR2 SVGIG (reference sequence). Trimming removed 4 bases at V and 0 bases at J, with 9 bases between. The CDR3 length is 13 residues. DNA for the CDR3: TGTGCCTGGACGGTTGAGAACCAAGAGACCCAGTACTTC. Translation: CAWTVENQETQYF.

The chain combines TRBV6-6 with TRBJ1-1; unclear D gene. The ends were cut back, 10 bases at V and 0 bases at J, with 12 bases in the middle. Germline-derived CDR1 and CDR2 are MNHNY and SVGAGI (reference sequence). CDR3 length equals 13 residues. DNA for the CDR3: TGTGCCACCCGACAACCGATGAACACTGAAGCTTTCTTT. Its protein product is CATRQPMNTEAFF.

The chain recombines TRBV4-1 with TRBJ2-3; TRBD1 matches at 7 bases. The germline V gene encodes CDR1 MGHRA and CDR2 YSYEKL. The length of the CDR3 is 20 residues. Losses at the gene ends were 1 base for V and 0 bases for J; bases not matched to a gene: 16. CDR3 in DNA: TGCGCCAGCAGCCAAGGGGGTGGTACAGGGGTGTTTGAGAGCACAGATACGCAGTATTTT. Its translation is CASSQGGGTGVFESTDTQYF.

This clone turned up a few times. DNA for the CDR3: TGTGCCAGCAGTTACCCGGGGGGGGCCCATGGCTACACCTTC. It is translated as CASSYPGGAHGYTF. The genes are TRBV6-6 and TRBJ1-2; tentatively, D is TRBD1 (6 bases). The CDR3 has 14 amino acids. V gave up 2 bases and J gave up 6 bases, with 13 bases separating them. The V gene's germline CDR1 is MNHNY and CDR2 SVGAGI (reference sequence).